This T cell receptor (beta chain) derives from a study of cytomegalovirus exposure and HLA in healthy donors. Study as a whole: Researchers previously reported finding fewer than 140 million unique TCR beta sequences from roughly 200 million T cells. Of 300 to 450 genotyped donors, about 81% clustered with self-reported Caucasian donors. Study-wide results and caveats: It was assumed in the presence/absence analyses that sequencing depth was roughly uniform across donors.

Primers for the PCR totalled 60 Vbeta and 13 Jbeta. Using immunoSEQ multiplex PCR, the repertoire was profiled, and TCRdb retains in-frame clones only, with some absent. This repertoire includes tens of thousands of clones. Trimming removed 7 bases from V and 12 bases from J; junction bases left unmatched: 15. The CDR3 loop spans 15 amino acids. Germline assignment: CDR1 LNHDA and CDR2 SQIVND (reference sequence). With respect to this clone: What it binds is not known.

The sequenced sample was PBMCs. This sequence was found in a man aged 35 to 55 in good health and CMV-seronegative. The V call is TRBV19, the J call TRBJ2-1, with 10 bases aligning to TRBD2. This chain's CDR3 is CASTTNTGGLARQFF. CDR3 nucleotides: TGTGCCAGTACCACTAATACTGGGGGACTAGCGCGGCAGTTCTTC. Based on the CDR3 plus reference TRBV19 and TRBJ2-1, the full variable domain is DGGITQSPKYLFRKEGQNVTLSCEQNLNHDAMYWYRQDPGQGLRLIYYSQIVNDFQKGDIAEGYSVSREKKESFPLTVTSAQKNPTAFYLCASTTNTGGLARQFFGPGTRLTVL.